This passage covers 14 T cell receptor beta chains from one sample sequenced in a study of control samples from healthy donors and cancer patients. Here immunoSEQ multiplex PCR was the method, and the copy in TCRdb shows in-frame clones only, minus some. The table shows more than 95,000 clones, with 80% to 90% occurring only once. Sequences were obtained from blood. Receptors originate from a man aged 60 to 69 in good health.

The gene calls are TRBV6-1 and TRBJ2-7; a possible D gene is TRBD2 (6 bases). The length of the CDR3 is 15 residues. Germline lookup yields CDR1 MNHNS and CDR2 SASEGT. V was clipped by 3 bases and J by 2 bases, with 14 bases between them. In nucleotides, the CDR3 is TGTGCCAGCAGTGATCCTGGAGGGTCTACCTACGAGCAGTACTTC. Protein product: CASSDPGGSTYEQYF.

The chain links TRBV7-6 to TRBJ1-1; no reliable D call. The CDR3 spans 13 residues. V lost 1 base and J 1 base, leaving 4 bases between the germline ends. Germline V gene sequence: CDR1 SGHVS, CDR2 FNYEAQ. CDR3 residues: CASSLGTNTEAFF. CDR3 nucleotides: TGTGCCAGCAGCTTAGGTACGAACACTGAAGCTTTCTTT.

This chain joins TRBV3-1 (or the pseudogene TRBV3-2) and TRBJ1-2, with a possible D match to TRBD1 (6 bases). This CDR3 has 16 amino acids. V lost 0 bases and J 0 bases, leaving 11 bases between the germline ends. CDR1 and CDR2 (germline): LGHDT, YNNKEL (reference sequence). This CDR3 is CASSQEGTRANYGYTF. The CDR3 bases are TGTGCCAGCAGCCAAGAGGGGACAAGAGCTAACTATGGCTACACCTTC.

V and J are TRBV19 and TRBJ2-7, with TRBD1 matching 9 bases. This CDR3 is 14 amino acids long. Trimming cost V 6 bases and J 0 bases; bases outside gene matches: 3. Germline values: CDR1 LNHDA, CDR2 SQIVND (reference sequence). The CDR3 is CASRPGQGSYEQYF. The CDR3 region has the DNA TGTGCCAGTAGACCGGGACAGGGCTCCTACGAGCAGTACTTC. The variable domain in full, with the rest retrieved from reference TRBV19 and TRBJ2-7, is DGGITQSPKYLFRKEGQNVTLSCEQNLNHDAMYWYRQDPGQGLRLIYYSQIVNDFQKGDIAEGYSVSREKKESFPLTVTSAQKNPTAFYLCASRPGQGSYEQYFGPGTRLTVT.

The genes are TRBV10-3 and TRBJ1-4; unclear D gene. There are 15 residues in the CDR3. Germline CDR1 is ENHRY and CDR2 is SYGVKD. The V end lost 0 bases, the J end lost 4 bases, and 9 bases lay between the germline ends. As DNA, the CDR3 is TGTGCCATCAGTGAGTCGTTTGGCGGTAATGAAAAACTGTTTTTT. Translated: CAISESFGGNEKLFF.

The chain links TRBV19 to TRBJ1-2; 8 bases align to TRBD1. The CDR3 length is 13 residues. Germline assignment: CDR1 LNHDA and CDR2 SQIVND (reference sequence). V gave up 9 bases and J gave up 8 bases; unmatched junction bases: 11. Here the CDR3 reads CASLRTGRGGYTF. DNA of the CDR3: TGTGCCAGCCTTCGGACAGGGCGTGGGGGCTACACCTTC.

This rearrangement joins TRBV2 to TRBJ2-5; TRBD1 aligns across 12 bases. CDR3 length: 13 amino acids. Losses at the gene ends were 6 bases for V and 5 bases for J; bases not matched to a gene: 1. Per germline, CDR1 SNHLY and CDR2 FYNNEI. In DNA form, the CDR3 reads TGTGCCAGCAGAGGGACAGGGGGCGAGACCCAGTACTTC. Translating gives CASRGTGGETQYF.

This sequence joins TRBV5-1 and TRBJ2-1; D may be TRBD1 (5 bases). V shed 7 bases and J shed 8 bases, with 13 bases lying between them. This CDR3 is 12 amino acids long. The V gene's germline CDR1 is SGHRS and CDR2 YFSETQ. CDR3 coding DNA: TGCGCCAGCCAGGGTTCCGGCGATGAGCAGTTCTTC. It translates to CASQGSGDEQFF.

In this sample, this clone turned up a few times. The chain employs TRBV28 and TRBJ1-2; no firm D call. The CDR3 sequence is 15 residues long. Trimming removed 6 bases at V and 5 bases at J, with 19 bases between. Germline lookup yields CDR1 MDHEN and CDR2 SYDVKM. CDR3 in DNA: TGTGCCAGCAGCCCCCTAAAGGGAGGGATTTATGGCTACACCTTC. Translating gives CASSPLKGGIYGYTF.

The chain is built from TRBV12-5 and TRBJ1-2, with TRBD1 identical over 9 bases. Per the germline V gene, CDR1 is LGHNT and CDR2 is FRNRAP. J lost 5 bases, V lost 4 bases, and 11 bases had no gene match. CDR3 length equals 16 residues. CDR3 residues: CASGSPSGTGLYGYTF. In DNA form, the CDR3 reads TGTGCTAGTGGTTCCCCATCCGGGACAGGGCTTTATGGCTACACCTTC.

V and J are TRBV19 and TRBJ1-1; tentative D call: TRBD1 (5 bases). Trimming took 6 bases from V and 0 from J, leaving 11 bases between them. The germline V gene encodes CDR1 LNHDA and CDR2 SQIVND (reference sequence). The CDR3 is 14 residues long. The CDR3 spells CASRPATVNTEAFF. In DNA, the CDR3 is TGTGCCAGTAGGCCCGCGACAGTGAACACTGAAGCTTTCTTT.

This chain's CDR3 is CASRLGSVNTEAFF. In DNA form, the CDR3 reads TGTGCCAGCAGGCTGGGCTCGGTGAACACTGAAGCTTTCTTT. The V call is TRBV5-5, the J call TRBJ1-1; D is uncertain. The germline V gene has CDR1 SGHKS and CDR2 YYEKEE (reference sequence). The CDR3 contains 14 residues. V lost 5 bases, J lost 0 bases, and 11 bases lay in between.

V is TRBV15 and J is TRBJ1-1, with TRBD1 as a possible D gene (6 bases). This CDR3 region has 14 residues. CDR1 is LNHNV and CDR2 is YYDKDF in the germline V gene (reference sequence). V was trimmed by 0 bases and J by 5 bases, leaving 10 bases between them. The CDR3 nucleotides read TGTGCCACCAGCAGAGATATAGGGGGGACTGAAGCTTTCTTT. It translates to CATSRDIGGTEAFF.

V gene TRBV30 combines with J gene TRBJ1-4; 7 bases agree with TRBD1. The CDR3 has 17 amino acids. From germline, CDR1 is GTSNPN and CDR2 SVGIG (reference sequence). V was pared by 2 bases and J by 1 base, with 10 bases of the junction left unmatched. The CDR3: CAWSRRRDSRTNEKLFF. Written as DNA, the CDR3 is TGTGCCTGGAGTAGGAGAAGGGACAGTCGAACTAATGAAAAACTGTTTTTT.